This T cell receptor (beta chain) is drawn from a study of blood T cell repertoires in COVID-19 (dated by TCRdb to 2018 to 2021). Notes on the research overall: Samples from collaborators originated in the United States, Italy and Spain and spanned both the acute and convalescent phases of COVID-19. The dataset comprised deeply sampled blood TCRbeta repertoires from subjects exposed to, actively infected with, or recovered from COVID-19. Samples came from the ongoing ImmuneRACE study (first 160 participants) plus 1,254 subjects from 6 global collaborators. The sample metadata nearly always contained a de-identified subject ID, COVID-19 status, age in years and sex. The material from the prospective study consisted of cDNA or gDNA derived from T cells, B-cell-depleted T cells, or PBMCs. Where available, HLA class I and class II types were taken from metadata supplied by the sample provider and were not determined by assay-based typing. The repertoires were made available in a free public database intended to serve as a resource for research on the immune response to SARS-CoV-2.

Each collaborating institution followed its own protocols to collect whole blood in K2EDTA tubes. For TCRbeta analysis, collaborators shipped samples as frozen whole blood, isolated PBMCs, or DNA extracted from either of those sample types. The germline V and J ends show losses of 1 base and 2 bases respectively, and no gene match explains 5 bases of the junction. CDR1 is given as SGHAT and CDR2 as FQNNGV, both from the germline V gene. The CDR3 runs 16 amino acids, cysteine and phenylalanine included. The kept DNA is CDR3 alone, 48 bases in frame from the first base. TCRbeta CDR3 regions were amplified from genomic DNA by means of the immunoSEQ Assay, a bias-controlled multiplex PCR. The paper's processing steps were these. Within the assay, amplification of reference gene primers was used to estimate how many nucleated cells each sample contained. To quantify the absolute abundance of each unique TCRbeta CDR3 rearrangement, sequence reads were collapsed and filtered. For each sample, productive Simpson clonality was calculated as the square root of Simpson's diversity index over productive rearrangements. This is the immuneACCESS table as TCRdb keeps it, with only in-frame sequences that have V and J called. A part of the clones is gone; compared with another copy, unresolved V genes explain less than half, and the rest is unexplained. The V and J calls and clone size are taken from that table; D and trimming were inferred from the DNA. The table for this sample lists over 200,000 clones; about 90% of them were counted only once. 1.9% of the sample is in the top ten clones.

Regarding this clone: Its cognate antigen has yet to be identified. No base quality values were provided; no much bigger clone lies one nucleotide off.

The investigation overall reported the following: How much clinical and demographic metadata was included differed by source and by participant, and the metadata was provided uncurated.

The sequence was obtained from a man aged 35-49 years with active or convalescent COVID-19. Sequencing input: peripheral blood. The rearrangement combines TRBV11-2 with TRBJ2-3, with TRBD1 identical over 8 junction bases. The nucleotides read TGTGCCAGCAGCTTAGCAACAGGGGGATTCACAGATACGCAGTATTTT. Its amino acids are CASSLATGGFTDTQYF.